Listed here are 31 T cell receptor beta chains from one sample, sequenced in a study of T cells in localized non-small cell lung cancer. Repertoires were generated with immunoSEQ multiplex PCR, while TCRdb's copy carries only in-frame clones and drops some. The sample holds more than 20,000 clones; approximately 81% are singletons and the top ten take approximately 15%. The source material was PBMCs, sampled before any cancer treatment. These receptor sequences come from a woman aged 40-70 years with stage II squamous cell lung carcinoma.

In this sample, this clone turned up once. The chain links TRBV7-2 to TRBJ1-2; D is unclear. The CDR3 runs 13 residues. The germline CDR1 and CDR2 sequences are SGHTA and FQGNSA. The V end lost 0 bases, the J end lost 8 bases, and 10 bases lay between the germline ends. Written as DNA, the CDR3 is TGTGCCAGCAGCTTAGCGGTAAATCAGGGCTACACCTTC. Protein: CASSLAVNQGYTF.

This clone was found a few times. The V gene is TRBV13, the J gene TRBJ2-5; weak D call: TRBD1 (5 bases). The V end was cut by 5 bases, the J end by 2 bases, with 18 bases between. The V gene's germline CDR1 is PRHDT and CDR2 FYEKMQ (reference sequence). CDR3 length equals 16 residues. The CDR3 is CASSPRYGAGQETQYF. As DNA, the CDR3 is TGTGCCAGCAGCCCCCGTTATGGGGCCGGTCAAGAGACCCAGTACTTC.

This clone was picked up a small number of times. V is TRBV7-8 and J is TRBJ1-1; 8 bases are shared with TRBD1. This CDR3 has 16 amino acids. With V trimmed by 4 bases and J by 1 base, 8 bases remained unmatched. Germline V lookup: CDR1 SGHVS, CDR2 FQNEAQ. This CDR3 is CASSWNLDRGNTEAFF. The DNA for the CDR3 is TGTGCCAGCAGCTGGAATCTCGACAGGGGGAACACTGAAGCTTTCTTT. Looking up the rest from reference TRBV7-8 and TRBJ1-1 gives the full variable domain: GAGVSQSPRYKVAKRGQDVALRCDPISGHVSLFWYQQALGQGPEFLTYFQNEAQLDKSGLPSDRFFAERPEGSVSTLKIQRTQQEDSAVYLCASSWNLDRGNTEAFFGQGTRLTVV.

This chain connects TRBV6-5 to TRBJ2-1; 10 bases are a match to TRBD1. The length of the CDR3 is 14 residues. The junction had 2 bases not matched to a gene; V was cut back by 5 bases and J by 4 bases. Per germline, CDR1 MNHEY and CDR2 SVGAGI. CDR3 sequence (DNA): TGTGCCAGCAGTCGGGGACAGGGGTACAATGAGCAGTTCTTC. Its translation is CASSRGQGYNEQFF.

V and J are TRBV18 and TRBJ2-7; a weak D match, TRBD1 (6 bases). CDR3 length: 13 amino acids. V dropped 3 bases and J dropped 4 bases, with 10 bases sitting between them. Germline V gene lookup returns CDR1 KGHSH and CDR2 LQKENI. In DNA, the CDR3 is TGTGCCAGCTCACCGGAGACAGGTTACGAGCAGTACTTC. Its protein is CASSPETGYEQYF.

This chain uses TRBV15 with TRBJ2-1; 13 positions match TRBD2. There are 15 residues in the CDR3. Germline V gives CDR1 LNHNV, CDR2 YYDKDF (reference sequence). Germline trimming cut 6 bases from V and 6 bases from J; bases unmatched to any gene: 5. CDR3 nucleotide sequence: TGTGCCACCAGAAACGGACTAGCGGGAGCCAATGAGCAGTTCTTC. This translates into CATRNGLAGANEQFF.

The table lists this clone with a count of one. The chain uses TRBV18 and TRBJ2-6, with D unresolved. Trimming cost V 3 bases and J 2 bases, with 5 bases left between them. Germline-derived CDR1 and CDR2 are KGHSH and LQKENI. The CDR3 has 14 amino acids. CDR3 sequence reads: CASSPLTGANVLTF. CDR3 sequence (DNA): TGTGCCAGCTCACCTTTGACTGGGGCCAACGTCCTGACTTTC.

The rearrangement links TRBV12-5 to TRBJ2-7, with D perhaps matching TRBD2 (5 bases). The germline gives CDR1 LGHNT, CDR2 FRNRAP. The CDR3 covers 17 residues. With 6 bases removed from V and 3 bases from J, the gap between germline ends came to 24 bases. The CDR3 DNA reads as TGTGCTAGTGGCCTCGCCGGCGGGCAACTGTCGGGCTACGAGCAGTACTTC. This sequence encodes CASGLAGGQLSGYEQYF. Complete variable domain (other parts from reference TRBV12-5 and TRBJ2-7): DARVTQTPRHKVTEMGQEVTMRCQPILGHNTVFWYRQTMMQGLELLAYFRNRAPLDDSGMPKDRFSAEMPDATLATLKIQPSEPRDSAVYFCASGLAGGQLSGYEQYFGPGTRLTVT.

The chain couples TRBV28 to TRBJ2-1; 7 bases agree with TRBD2. V shed 7 bases and J 3 bases; nucleotides not matched to a gene: 12. Germline V gene sequence: CDR1 MDHEN, CDR2 SYDVKM. CDR3 length: 16 residues. Written as DNA, the CDR3 is TGTGCCAGCATGTCTAGCGGTGCTGGAGACTACAATGAGCAGTTCTTC. Its protein is CASMSSGAGDYNEQFF. The full variable domain, with the rest looked up from reference TRBV28 and TRBJ2-1, is DVKVTQSSRYLVKRTGEKVFLECVQDMDHENMFWYRQDPGLGLRLIYFSYDVKMKEKGDIPEGYSVSREKKERFSLILESASTNQTSMYLCASMSSGAGDYNEQFFGPGTRLTVL.

The V call is TRBV5-1, the J call TRBJ2-7; D perhaps matches TRBD2 (6 bases). This CDR3 contains 12 residues. V lost 3 bases and J lost 3, with 7 bases in between. Germline V lookup: CDR1 SGHRS, CDR2 YFSETQ. The CDR3 reads CASSWGGYEQYF. The CDR3 nucleotides read TGCGCCAGCAGCTGGGGAGGCTACGAGCAGTACTTC.

The rearrangement links TRBV29-1 to TRBJ2-2; D is undetermined. Trimming took 7 bases from V and 0 from J, leaving 6 bases between them. The CDR3 consists of 12 residues. CDR1 and CDR2 from the germline V gene are SQVTM and ANQGSEA. CDR3 protein: CSAGANTGELFF. The CDR3, as DNA: TGCAGCGCTGGGGCGAACACCGGGGAGCTGTTTTTT.

The rearrangement links TRBV27 to TRBJ1-2, with D possibly being TRBD1 (6 bases). Germline CDR1 MNHEY, CDR2 SMNVEV (reference sequence). V was clipped by 8 bases and J by 7 bases, with 17 bases between them. CDR3 length: 13 amino acids. CDR3 bases: TGTGCCAGCGGATTGGGGGGGGGCCTTGGCTACACCTTC. The encoded protein is CASGLGGGLGYTF.

The gene calls are TRBV6-5 and TRBJ1-5, with D unresolved. Germline CDR1 is MNHEY and CDR2 is SVGAGI. Trimming pared 6 bases from V and 4 bases from J, leaving 10 bases between. The CDR3 runs 13 residues. In DNA, the CDR3 is TGTGCCAGCAGCCGTCTTAAGAATCAGCCCCAGCATTTT. Protein sequence: CASSRLKNQPQHF.

This chain uses TRBV6-6 with TRBJ2-2, with D maybe TRBD2 (5 bases). Trimming left V 8 bases short and J 2 bases short, with 12 bases between. CDR1 is MNHNY, CDR2 SVGAGI, per germline (reference sequence). This CDR3 contains 14 residues. The CDR3 sequence is CASFPRENTGELFF. The CDR3 bases are TGTGCCAGCTTTCCACGGGAAAACACCGGGGAGCTGTTTTTT.

The chain is built from TRBV7-9 and TRBJ2-7; D remains unclear. The CDR3 contains 13 residues. Germline loops: CDR1 SEHNR, CDR2 FQNEAQ (reference sequence). V gave up 1 base and J gave up 7 bases, with 11 bases separating them. DNA for the CDR3: TGTGCCAGCAGCTTAGACCTTTTCGAAGAGCAGTACTTC. Its protein product is CASSLDLFEEQYF.

The CDR3 is CASSARGLEAETQYF. CDR3 bases: TGTGCCAGCAGTGCTAGGGGACTAGAGGCGGAGACCCAGTACTTC. The chain uses TRBV28 and TRBJ2-5; 8 bases are shared with TRBD2. Trimming at V came to 5 bases and at J to 5 bases, leaving 10 bases not matched to a gene. There are 15 residues in the CDR3. From germline, CDR1 is MDHEN and CDR2 SYDVKM.

V usage is TRBV19 and J usage is TRBJ2-2; 7 nucleotides match TRBD2. The V segment lost 6 bases and the J segment 4 bases; nucleotides outside the gene matches: 11. The CDR3 is made up of 16 amino acids. Germline V gene lookup returns CDR1 LNHDA and CDR2 SQIVND (reference sequence). The CDR3 coding sequence is TGTGCCAGTAGCCGCCTCGGGAGGAAGGGCACCGGGGAGCTGTTTTTT. Amino acids: CASSRLGRKGTGELFF.

This clone appeared a single time. This chain links TRBV5-3 with TRBJ1-4; 12 bases are shared with TRBD1. TRBV5-3 is sorted into the ORF group, with uncertain function. This CDR3 contains 19 residues. With 0 bases clipped from V and 1 base from J, the junction kept 7 bases outside the gene matches. CDR3 coding DNA: TGTGCCAGAAGCTTGGTTGGGGACAGGGGGCATTTAACTAATGAAAAACTGTTTTTT. It codes for CARSLVGDRGHLTNEKLFF.

The chain employs TRBV7-2 and TRBJ2-2, with 12 positions matching TRBD2. The germline CDR1 and CDR2 sequences are SGHTA and FQGNSA. The CDR3 is 16 residues long. Trimming removed 5 bases from V and 4 bases from J; junction bases left unmatched: 5. The CDR3 region is CASSPGGLAGTGELFF. For the CDR3, the DNA is TGTGCCAGCAGCCCCGGGGGACTAGCGGGCACCGGGGAGCTGTTTTTT.

The CDR3 region is CASSQDRGRGSYNEQFF. Written as DNA, the CDR3 is TGCGCCAGCAGCCAAGATAGGGGCAGGGGTTCCTACAATGAGCAGTTCTTC. The chain couples TRBV4-1 to TRBJ2-1; possible D gene TRBD1, 6 bases. The CDR3 is 17 amino acids. V lost 0 bases and J 1 base, leaving 13 bases between the germline ends. The germline V gene has CDR1 MGHRA and CDR2 YSYEKL.

This chain joins TRBV9 and TRBJ1-2, with TRBD1 matching 10 bases. The CDR3 spans 16 residues. The germline gives CDR1 SGDLS, CDR2 YYNGEE. Trimming at V came to 0 bases and at J to 7 bases, leaving 9 bases not matched to a gene. In DNA form, the CDR3 reads TGTGCCAGCAGCGTAGGGATAAGACAGGGGGCTCGTGGCTACACCTTC. Translating gives CASSVGIRQGARGYTF. Full variable domain (outside the CDR3, taken from reference TRBV9 and TRBJ1-2): DSGVTQTPKHLITATGQRVTLRCSPRSGDLSVYWYQQSLDQGLQFLIQYYNGEERAKGNILERFSAQQFPDLHSELNLSSLELGDSALYFCASSVGIRQGARGYTFGSGTRLTVV.

The rearrangement links TRBV9 to TRBJ1-2, with TRBD1 matching over 11 bases. Germline V gene lookup returns CDR1 SGDLS and CDR2 YYNGEE. CDR3 length: 17 residues. Unmatched junction bases numbered 14, after V lost 3 bases and J lost 7 bases. The CDR3 bases are TGTGCCAGCAGCGCCCTCACTACCGGACAGGGGGCGGCTGGCTACACCTTC. Protein: CASSALTTGQGAAGYTF. The full variable domain, rest sourced from reference TRBV9 and TRBJ1-2, is DSGVTQTPKHLITATGQRVTLRCSPRSGDLSVYWYQQSLDQGLQFLIQYYNGEERAKGNILERFSAQQFPDLHSELNLSSLELGDSALYFCASSALTTGQGAAGYTFGSGTRLTVV.

This chain connects TRBV4-2 to TRBJ2-7; 9 bases align to TRBD2. V trimming: 1 base; J trimming: 2 bases; junction bases outside the gene matches: 15. Germline V lookup: CDR1 LGHNA, CDR2 YNFKEQ. The CDR3 covers 19 residues. CDR3 residues: CASSQAQSPTSGSAYEQYF. The CDR3 region has the DNA TGTGCCAGCAGCCAAGCTCAAAGTCCGACTAGCGGTAGCGCCTACGAGCAGTACTTC.

The V call is TRBV9, the J call TRBJ2-5; 8 nucleotides line up with TRBD1. Germline V gene sequence: CDR1 SGDLS, CDR2 YYNGEE. CDR3 length equals 14 residues. V lost 5 bases and J lost 4; bases outside the gene matches: 7. CDR3 protein: CASSRTGRVETQYF. Written as DNA, the CDR3 is TGTGCCAGCAGTAGGACAGGGAGAGTAGAGACCCAGTACTTC.

The chain joins TRBV6-5 to TRBJ2-1, with 11 bases fitting TRBD2. The CDR3 runs to 13 residues. V lost 6 bases and J lost 10; bases outside the gene matches: 5. The germline CDR1 and CDR2 sequences are MNHEY and SVGAGI. CDR3: CASRTTSGIEQFF. CDR3 DNA: TGTGCCAGCAGAACGACTAGCGGGATCGAGCAGTTCTTC.

This clone was recorded only once. The genes are TRBV5-6 and TRBJ1-5; no reliable D call. The CDR3 sequence is 15 residues long. Germline V CDR1 and CDR2: SGHDT, YYEEEE. V lost 3 bases and J 5 bases, leaving 15 bases between the germline ends. This CDR3 is CASSSFYRADQPQHF. The DNA of the CDR3 is TGTGCCAGCAGCTCTTTCTACCGTGCCGATCAGCCCCAGCATTTT.

V and J are TRBV5-1 and TRBJ1-1, with TRBD1 matching 8 bases. Germline loops: CDR1 SGHRS, CDR2 YFSETQ. The CDR3 totals 16 residues. V lost 4 bases, J lost 4 bases, and 12 bases stayed unmatched. In DNA form, the CDR3 reads TGCGCCAGCAGCCCGAGACAGGGGTGGGGGCTCACTGAAGCTTTCTTT. It encodes CASSPRQGWGLTEAFF.

This clone was seen once. The chain is built from TRBV7-9 and TRBJ1-2; D gene uncertain. V was pared by 2 bases and J by 8 bases, with 12 bases between. The CDR3 is 13 amino acids. Germline V CDR1 and CDR2: SEHNR, FQNEAQ (reference sequence). The CDR3 spells CASSLMREGGYTF. CDR3 nucleotides: TGTGCCAGCAGCTTAATGAGGGAAGGAGGCTACACCTTC.

As DNA, the CDR3 is TGTGCCAGCAGCCGCTCTCGGCGGGAGAAAACCGGGGAGCTGTTTTTT. Its protein product is CASSRSRREKTGELFF. The chain recombines TRBV27 with TRBJ2-2; 7 bases agree with TRBD2. Per the germline V gene, CDR1 is MNHEY and CDR2 is SMNVEV (reference sequence). V shed 6 bases, J shed 5 bases, and the junction held 12 bases outside the gene matches. The CDR3 spans 16 residues.

The chain is built from TRBV7-6 and TRBJ2-2, with TRBD2 matching over 14 bases. Germline V gives CDR1 SGHVS, CDR2 FNYEAQ. There are 22 residues in the CDR3. Germline trimming cut 2 bases from V and 4 bases from J; bases unmatched to any gene: 18. The CDR3 DNA sequence: TGTGCCAGCAGCTTAATCCCCTCAAGGGGGTCGACTAGCGGGAGGGGCACCGGGGAGCTGTTTTTT. Its translation: CASSLIPSRGSTSGRGTGELFF.

The chain joins TRBV12-5 to TRBJ2-1; D not resolved. The CDR3 spans 15 residues. V shed 0 bases and J shed 3 bases, with 9 bases lying between them. Germline V gene data show CDR1 as LGHNT and CDR2 as FRNRAP. The CDR3 DNA follows: TGTGCTAGTGGTTTGGTGGGTAGCTTCTACAATGAGCAGTTCTTC. This translates into CASGLVGSFYNEQFF.